These 8 T cell receptor beta chains came from one sample sequenced in a study of blood T cell repertoires in COVID-19. Sequencing used immunoSEQ multiplex PCR; TCRdb keeps in-frame clones, though not all of them. The sample has fewer than 150,000 clones, around 87% seen once. Material for sequencing was peripheral blood. These receptors came from a woman in her fifties or sixties with acute or convalescent COVID-19.

Worth noting for this clone: A read error may produce the germline difference seen at one junction end. The same CDR3 is also encoded by other DNA sequences in this sample. The chain links TRBV18 to TRBJ1-3; TRBD1 might be the D (5 bases). This CDR3 has 16 residues. CDR1 KGHSH and CDR2 LQKENI come from the germline V gene. CDR3 sequence reads: CASSPMADSSGNTIYF. The DNA for the CDR3 is TGCGCCAGCTCACCAATGGCCGACAGCTCTGGAAACACCATATATTTT.

The genes are TRBV6-2 or TRBV6-3 and TRBJ1-3; D is ambiguous. This CDR3 is 18 amino acids long. V lost 0 bases to trimming and J lost 0 bases, with 15 bases between them. The germline gives CDR1 MNHEY, CDR2 SVGEGT. In DNA, the CDR3 is TGTGCCAGCAGTTACTCGCAATATGACAAGAACTCTGGAAACACCATATATTTT. Residues: CASSYSQYDKNSGNTIYF.

The V gene is TRBV9, the J gene TRBJ1-6; a possible D gene is TRBD1 (5 bases). Germline V CDR1 and CDR2: SGDLS, YYNGEE. V shed 3 bases and J shed 6 bases, with 13 bases lying between them. This CDR3 contains 15 residues. CDR3 sequence (DNA): TGTGCCAGCAGCGCAGCCCCGGGGGGTAATTCACCCCTCCACTTT. Encoded protein: CASSAAPGGNSPLHF. Complete variable domain (other parts from reference TRBV9 and TRBJ1-6): DSGVTQTPKHLITATGQRVTLRCSPRSGDLSVYWYQQSLDQGLQFLIQYYNGEERAKGNILERFSAQQFPDLHSELNLSSLELGDSALYFCASSAAPGGNSPLHFGNGTRLTVT.

The chain has TRBV4-1 and TRBJ2-1; 10 bases are a match to TRBD2. Trimming cost V 1 base and J 4 bases; bases outside gene matches: 10. This CDR3 has 18 residues. Germline V CDR1 and CDR2: MGHRA, YSYEKL. CDR3 DNA sequence: TGCGCCAGCAGCCAAGCCTCGGCTAGCGGGAGAACTTACAATGAGCAGTTCTTC. This gives the protein CASSQASASGRTYNEQFF.

The chain uses TRBV9 and TRBJ2-1, with 9 bases identical to TRBD2. After removal of 1 base from V and 5 bases from J, the junction contained 4 bases not matched to a gene. CDR3 size: 15 residues. Germline-derived CDR1 and CDR2 are SGDLS and YYNGEE. CDR3: CASSVSSGNHNEQFF. DNA of the CDR3: TGTGCCAGCAGCGTATCTAGCGGGAACCACAATGAGCAGTTCTTC.

This clone has just one count. This rearrangement joins TRBV7-3 to TRBJ1-1, with D possibly TRBD1 on 5 matching bases. This CDR3 is 13 amino acids long. From germline, CDR1 is SGHTA and CDR2 FQGTGA. The V end was cut by 5 bases, the J end by 1 base, with 8 bases between. CDR3 nucleotides: TGTGCCAGCAGCCAGGGTCCGAACACTGAAGCTTTCTTT. Translating it yields CASSQGPNTEAFF.

J is TRBJ1-5 and V is TRBV28, with D perhaps matching TRBD1 (6 bases). The V and J ends lost 4 bases and 5 bases respectively, with 9 bases between them. In germline, CDR1 is MDHEN, CDR2 SYDVKM. The CDR3 totals 13 residues. The CDR3 sequence: CASSWGLDQPQHF. The DNA of the CDR3 is TGTGCCAGCAGTTGGGGGCTTGATCAGCCCCAGCATTTT.

The V call is TRBV29-1, the J call TRBJ1-2; the D gene is possibly TRBD1 (6 bases). Germline-derived CDR1 and CDR2 are SQVTM and ANQGSEA. There are 15 residues in the CDR3. CDR3 in DNA: TGCAGTGGGCTACTTACGGGGGGCCCTAACTATGGCTACACCTTC. It codes for CSGLLTGGPNYGYTF.